This TCR beta chain was retrieved from a study of T cell responses to AZD1222 COVID-19 vaccine (dated by TCRdb to the early 2020s). For context, the study as a whole: TCR sequencing covered 230 to 250 trial participants: nearly 210 given two doses of AZD1222 and 26 given two doses of MenACWY control vaccine. Trial participants were enrolled by age into 18-55, 56-69 and 70-plus year subgroups, with roughly 160, 29 and 62 TCR-sequenced participants respectively.

Here is what the overall study found, with its caveats: Conclusions about previously exposed vaccinees are limited, since just 5 to 7 AZD1222 recipients were seropositive for SARS-CoV-2 at baseline. Vaccine-associated CD4 TCRs spanned the whole spike protein, with dominant responses in regions 160-218 and 743-854. Spike-specific TCR breadth and depth rose significantly after two AZD1222 doses compared with day 0 and with MenACWY recipients. In the small 56-69-year group, the increase in depth fell short of significance, most likely because of low power. Nearly half of unique spike-specific TCRs reportedly recognized epitopes outside regions mutated in the B.1.351 and B.1.1.7 variants. Participants were mostly white British, with more females than males. The authors suggested clonal diversity may have been underestimated. Because no day 14 peak-response samples were available, repertoires were characterized only after the peak T cell response.

According to the study, the label for this sample's time point signals: baseline before first vaccination. The treatment or condition label corresponds to: meningococcal conjugate vaccine given as trial control. The vaccinee samples were drawn from two UK trials, COV001 and COV002, one of which was a single-blind randomized controlled phase 2/3 trial testing AZD1222 (ChAdOx1 nCoV-19) in healthy adults. For TCRbeta chain sequencing, PBMC samples were collected from trial participants at day 0 and at day 28 after the second dose. The CDR3 regions of human TCRbeta chains were subjected to immunosequencing. Concerning the study's data processing: Repertoire TCRs were checked for matches against a reference library of SARS-CoV-2-specific TCRs that had been generated using the MIRA antigen-specificity platform. Breadth meant the fraction of unique TCRs that were SARS-CoV-2-associated, whereas depth meant the fraction of total T cells that were SARS-CoV-2-associated. Using the MIRA data, every spike-specific TCR was mapped to the spike region that the TCR reacted to and assigned to either a CD4 or a CD8 class. Log10-transformed breadth and depth values were compared by one-way ANOVA with Sidak's multiple comparisons tests. TCRdb provides this immuneACCESS table in a form limited to in-frame rearrangements. Some clones are lacking; in checked studies, under half of them reflect an unresolved V gene, and why the rest are absent is not known. V, J and clone size derive from that table, while D and trimming were established from the DNA sequence. The sample table records 95,000 to 150,000 clones; approximately 90% of these occur just once. 11% of the sample is taken by the ten largest.

A remark on this clone: It lacks a known antigen. No much larger clonotype is one base removed from it; base qualities were not supplied.

CDR1 and CDR2 are read off the germline V gene as SNHLY and FYNNEI. V drops 3 bases and J drops 2 bases, leaving 11 bases in between. From its cysteine to its phenylalanine, the CDR3 spans 14 amino acids. Here the CDR3 DNA is all that survives: 42 bases in frame from base 1. The rearrangement combines TRBV2 with TRBJ2-7; the D gene is not confidently resolved. Sample: peripheral blood, taken on day 0 of MenACWY control vaccination. The receptor comes from an adult in good health. The nucleotides are TGTGCCAGCAGTGAGTCCAGACTCACCTACGAGCAGTACTTC. The translation is CASSESRLTYEQYF.